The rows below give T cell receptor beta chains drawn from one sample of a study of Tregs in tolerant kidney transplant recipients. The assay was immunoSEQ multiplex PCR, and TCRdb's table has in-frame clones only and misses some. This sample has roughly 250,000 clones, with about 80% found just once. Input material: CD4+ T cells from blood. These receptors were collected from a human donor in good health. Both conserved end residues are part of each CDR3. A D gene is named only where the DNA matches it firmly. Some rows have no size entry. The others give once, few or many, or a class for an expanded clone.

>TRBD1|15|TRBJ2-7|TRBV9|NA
TGTGCCAGCAGGTTTCCGGGACAGGGATCCTACGAGCAGTACTTC
CASRFPGQGSYEQYF
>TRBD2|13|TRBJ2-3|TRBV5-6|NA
TGTGCCAGCAGCTTCCGGCTAGCGGAGAGCCCGTATTTT
CASSFRLAESPYF
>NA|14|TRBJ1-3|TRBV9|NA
TGTGCCAGCAGCGTAGGGGGAACTGGAAACACCATATATTTT
CASSVGGTGNTIYF
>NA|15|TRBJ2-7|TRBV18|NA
TGTGCCAGCTCATCGCAACCAGGGGTGAAGAACGAGCAGTACTTC
CASSSQPGVKNEQYF
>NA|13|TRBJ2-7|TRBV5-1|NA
TGCGCCAGCAGCTTGCTGGAGTCCTACGAGCAGTACTTC
CASSLLESYEQYF
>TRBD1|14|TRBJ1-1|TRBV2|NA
TGTGCCAGCAGTGTGACAGGGGGGATCACTGAAGCTTTCTTT
CASSVTGGITEAFF
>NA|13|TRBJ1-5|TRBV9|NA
TGTGCCAGCAGCGCAGGATTCGGTCAGCCCCAGCATTTT
CASSAGFGQPQHF
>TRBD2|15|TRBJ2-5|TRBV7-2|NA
TGTGCCAGCAGCGAGCGACTAGCGGGGGGCCGGACCCAGTACTTC
CASSERLAGGRTQYF
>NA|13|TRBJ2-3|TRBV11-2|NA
TGTGCCAGCAGCTTAGATGAGACAGATACGCAGTATTTT
CASSLDETDTQYF
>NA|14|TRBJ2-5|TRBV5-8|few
TGTGCCAGCAGCTCTTGGGGTAGGAGTGAGACCCAGTACTTC
CASSSWGRSETQYF
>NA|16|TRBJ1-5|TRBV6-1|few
TGTGCCAGCAGTGAACTGGGGGGCGCGGGCAATCAGCCCCAGCATTTT
CASSELGGAGNQPQHF
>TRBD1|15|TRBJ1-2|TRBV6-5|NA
TGTGCCAGCAGCTTGGACAGGAGACCTTACTATGGCTACACCTTC
CASSLDRRPYYGYTF
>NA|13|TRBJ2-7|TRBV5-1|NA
TGCGCCAGCAGCTTGGCCGTGGTCGGCGAGCAGTACTTC
CASSLAVVGEQYF
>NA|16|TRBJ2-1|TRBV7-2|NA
TGTGCCAGCAGCTTACGGACAGAGAGCTCCTACAATGAGCAGTTCTTC
CASSLRTESSYNEQFF
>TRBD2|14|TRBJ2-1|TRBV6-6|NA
TGTGCCAGCAGAAGCGGGGGGGACACCGTTGAGCAGTTCTTC
CASRSGGDTVEQFF
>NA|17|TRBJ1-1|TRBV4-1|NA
TGCGCCAGCAGCCAAGATCCCTGGACAACAATGAACACTGAAGCTTTCTTT
CASSQDPWTTMNTEAFF
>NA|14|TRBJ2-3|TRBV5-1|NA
TGCGCCAGCAGCTTAAGTGGAGCGGAGGATACGCAGTATTTT
CASSLSGAEDTQYF
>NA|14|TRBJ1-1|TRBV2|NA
TGTGCCAGCAGTGAAGCTTGGGTGAACACTGAAGCTTTCTTT
CASSEAWVNTEAFF
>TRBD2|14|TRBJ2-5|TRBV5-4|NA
TGTGCCAGCGTCCGAGCGGGGGGGCAGGAGACCCAGTACTTC
CASVRAGGQETQYF
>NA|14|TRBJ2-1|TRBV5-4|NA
TGTGCCAGCAGGCGTTCTAGTACCCCCAATGAGCAGTTCTTC
CASRRSSTPNEQFF
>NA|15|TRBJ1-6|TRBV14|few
TGTGCCAGCAGTCGATGGGAACAGAACAATTCACCCCTCCACTTT
CASSRWEQNNSPLHF
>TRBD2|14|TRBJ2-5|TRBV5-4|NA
TGTGCCTGGGCGGCTAGCGGGAGCCAAGAGACCCAGTACTTC
CAWAASGSQETQYF
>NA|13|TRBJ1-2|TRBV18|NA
TGTGCCAGCTCACTAGGCGACAGCTATGGCTACACCTTC
CASSLGDSYGYTF
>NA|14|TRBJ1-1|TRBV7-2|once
TGTGCCAGCAGCTTAGTCTGGGGGAACACTGAAGCTTTCTTT
CASSLVWGNTEAFF
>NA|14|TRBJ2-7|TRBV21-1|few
TGTGCCAGCAGGCAGGGGGAACCCCATCACGAGCAGTACTTC
CASRQGEPHHEQYF
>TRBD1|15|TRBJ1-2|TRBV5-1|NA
TGCGCCAGCAGCTTAGCCGGGACAGGGGGCGAAGGCTACACCTTC
CASSLAGTGGEGYTF
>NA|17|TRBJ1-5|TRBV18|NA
TGTGCCAGCTCACCCTCCCTGGGGGCATCCGGCAATCAGCCCCAGCATTTT
CASSPSLGASGNQPQHF
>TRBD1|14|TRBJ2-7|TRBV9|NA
TGTGCCAGCAGCGCCGGGACAGGGAAATACGAGCAGTACTTC
CASSAGTGKYEQYF
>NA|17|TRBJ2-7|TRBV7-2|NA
TGTGCCAGCAGCCCCCAGACAGGGAGGGGTTTTACCTACGAGCAGTACTTC
CASSPQTGRGFTYEQYF
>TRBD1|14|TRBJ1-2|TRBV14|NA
TGTGCCAGCAGCCACATACAGGGGGCCGGAGGCTACACCTTC
CASSHIQGAGGYTF
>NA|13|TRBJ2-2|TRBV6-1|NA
TGTGCCAGCAGGCAGGGGTGGACCGGGGAGCTGTTTTTT
CASRQGWTGELFF
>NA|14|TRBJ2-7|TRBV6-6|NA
TGTGCCAGCAGCCCCCAAGGGTCATCGAGGGAGCAGTACTTC
CASSPQGSSREQYF
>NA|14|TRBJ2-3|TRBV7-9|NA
TGTGCCAGCAGCTTGAGATTAGGCACAGATACGCAGTATTTT
CASSLRLGTDTQYF
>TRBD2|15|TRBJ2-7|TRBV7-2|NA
TGTGCCAGCAGCTTAGAAGCGGGGGCCAACTACGAGCAGTACTTC
CASSLEAGANYEQYF
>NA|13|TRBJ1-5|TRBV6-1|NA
TGTGCCAGCGGCGAACCCCAAAGGCAGCCCCAGCATTTT
CASGEPQRQPQHF
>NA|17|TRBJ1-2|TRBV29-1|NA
TGCAGCGTACCTCTACGTGCACGGTCGGGCTTTAACTATGGCTACACCTTC
CSVPLRARSGFNYGYTF
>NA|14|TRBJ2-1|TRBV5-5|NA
TGTGCCAGCAGCTTGGGAGGCTCCTACAATGAGCAGTTCTTC
CASSLGGSYNEQFF
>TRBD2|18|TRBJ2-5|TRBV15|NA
TGTGCCACCAGCTCGACTCGGGTGGGGCTAGCGGGAGGTGAGACCCAGTACTTC
CATSSTRVGLAGGETQYF
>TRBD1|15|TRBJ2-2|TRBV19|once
TGTGCCAGTAGTATAGACAGGGGGCCCGGCGGGGAGCTGTTTTTT
CASSIDRGPGGELFF
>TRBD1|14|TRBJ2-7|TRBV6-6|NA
TGTGCCAGCAGCCGAGGACAGGGAGTCTACGAGCAGTACTTC
CASSRGQGVYEQYF
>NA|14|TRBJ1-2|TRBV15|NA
TGTGCCACCAGCAGAGTGGACAGTAACTATGGCTACACCTTC
CATSRVDSNYGYTF
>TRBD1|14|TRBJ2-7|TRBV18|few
TGTGCCAGCTCACATGGGACAGGGGGCGACGAGCAGTACTTC
CASSHGTGGDEQYF